The clone carrying this TCR beta chain was recorded many times. No antigen is known for it. This record belongs to a study of human T cells and chemical hapten exposure. Study as a whole: Minor volume differences among pooled libraries chiefly drove per-sample TCR yield variation.

RNA extraction used unfractionated whole blood as the source of total RNA. Study-wide points: Counts of TCRs above 1 in 1000 frequency stayed unchanged with DPC sensitization.

CDR1 and CDR2 (germline): ENHRY, SYGVKD. V was clipped by 10 bases and J by 7 bases; unmatched bases: 3. CDR3 length equals 11 residues. The study's library attached unique molecular identifiers to single cDNA molecules. In the study's own analysis: Ranging from roughly 20,000 to 750,000, TCR counts per sample had a median value of approximately 97,000. TCRdb analysed the 5' RACE reads with MiXCR anew, one entry per CDR3 protein. These V and J calls rely on TCRdb rather than the paper's analysis. This table holds more than 140,000 distinct CDR3 sequences, around 4.4% found once. This receptor was taken from a female donor in good health. The chain is built from TRBV10-3 and TRBJ2-1; 8 nucleotides line up with TRBD2. The CDR3, as DNA: TGTGCCACCCGGGGGGGAAATGAGCAGTTCTTC. As protein: CATRGGNEQFF.